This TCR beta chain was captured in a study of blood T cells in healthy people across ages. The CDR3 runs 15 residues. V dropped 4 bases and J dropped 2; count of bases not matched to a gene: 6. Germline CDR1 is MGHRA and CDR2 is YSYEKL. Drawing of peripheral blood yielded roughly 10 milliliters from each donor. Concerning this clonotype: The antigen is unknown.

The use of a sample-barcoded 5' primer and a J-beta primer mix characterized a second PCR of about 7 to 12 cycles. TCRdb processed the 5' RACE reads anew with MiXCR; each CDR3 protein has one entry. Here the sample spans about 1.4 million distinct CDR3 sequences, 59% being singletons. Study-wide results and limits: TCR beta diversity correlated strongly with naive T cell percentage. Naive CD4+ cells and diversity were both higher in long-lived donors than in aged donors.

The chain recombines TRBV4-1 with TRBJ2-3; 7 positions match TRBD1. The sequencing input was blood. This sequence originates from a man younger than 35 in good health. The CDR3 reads CASSPTGWDTDTQYF. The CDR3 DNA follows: TGCGCCAGCAGCCCGACAGGGTGGGACACAGATACGCAGTATTTT.